The 11 T cell receptor beta chains below come from one sample, sequenced in a study of T cells in Graves' hyperthyroidism and ophthalmopathy. Amplification of TCR beta CDR3 regions was performed using RNA transcripts as template. HTBI primers were employed in a first-round RT-PCR of the TCR CDR3. TCRdb analysed the multiplex PCR reads with MiXCR anew, one entry per CDR3 protein. The sample contains over 500,000 distinct CDR3 sequences, 16% of which appear only once. What was sequenced was blood. These receptors originate from a woman in her thirties with Graves' ophthalmopathy.

Notes on this clonotype: An end of the junction differs from the germline gene, which may be a read error. The chain couples TRBV7-9 to TRBJ2-5; D unresolved. The CDR3 spans 14 residues. The germline CDR1 and CDR2 sequences are SEHNR and FQNEAQ (reference sequence). The DNA of the CDR3 is TGTGCCAGCAGCCCGGAGCTAAACCAAGAGACCCAGGACTTC. This gives the protein CASSPELNQETQDF. The variable domain in full, with the rest retrieved from reference TRBV7-9 and TRBJ2-5, is DTGVSQNPRHKITKRGQNVTFRCDPISEHNRLYWYRQTLGQGPEFLTYFQNEAQLEKSRLLSDRFSAERPKGSFSTLEIQRTEQGDSAMYLCASSPELNQETQDFGPGTRLLVL.

Ten or more counts support this clonotype. The chain employs TRBV5-1 and TRBJ2-3; D is ambiguous. The CDR3 runs 14 residues. The germline CDR1 and CDR2 sequences are SGHRS and YFSETQ. V lost 1 base to trimming and J lost 2 bases, with 8 bases between them. The CDR3 nucleotides read TGCGCCAGCAGCTTGTCAGCGCCCACAGATACGCAGTATTTT. This sequence encodes CASSLSAPTDTQYF.

Notes on this clonotype: One end of the junction varies from germline; a read error may be responsible. The rearrangement uses TRBV6-2 or TRBV6-3 and TRBJ2-1; 12 bases are a match to TRBD2. The germline CDR1 and CDR2 sequences are MNHEY and SVGEGT. The CDR3 runs 21 residues. CDR3 coding DNA: TGTGTCAGCAGTTACACAAATGACGGGACTAGCGGGTTGAGCTCCTACAATGAGCAGTTCTTC. It codes for CVSSYTNDGTSGLSSYNEQFF.

There are many counts of this clonotype. This chain uses TRBV7-2 with TRBJ2-5; 7 bases agree with TRBD1. This CDR3 contains 15 residues. Trimming removed 5 bases from V and 0 bases from J; junction bases left unmatched: 6. CDR1 is SGHTA and CDR2 is FQGNSA in the germline V gene. The CDR3 loop is CASSPLQGYQETQYF. The CDR3 nucleotides read TGTGCCAGCAGCCCACTACAGGGGTACCAAGAGACCCAGTACTTC.

In its sample, this clonotype was seen many times. The CDR3: CASRIHRANQPQHF. The CDR3 nucleotides are TGTGCCAGCAGGATTCACAGGGCCAATCAGCCCCAGCATTTT. J is TRBJ1-5 and V is TRBV28; TRBD1 is a possible D gene (6 bases). This CDR3 region has 14 residues. Germline CDR1 reads MDHEN; CDR2 reads SYDVKM. Trimming removed 6 bases from V and 3 bases from J, with 12 bases in between.

This clonotype showed up just a few times. CDR3 sequence: CASSLGGPYYEQYF. The CDR3 DNA reads as TGTGCCAGCAGCTTAGGAGGCCCCTACTACGAGCAGTACTTC. The V gene is TRBV11-1, the J gene TRBJ2-7; D call uncertain. The CDR3 is 14 residues long. Trimming stripped 1 base from V and 3 bases from J, with 10 bases between. Germline assignment: CDR1 SGHAT and CDR2 FQDESV (reference sequence).

The chain couples TRBV10-1 to TRBJ2-7; D not resolved. The length of the CDR3 is 12 residues. The germline V gene has CDR1 WNHNN and CDR2 SYGVQD (reference sequence). The germline V and J ends were trimmed by 3 bases and 2 bases, with 5 bases remaining between them. The CDR3 DNA reads TGCGCCAGCAGTGATGGACCCTACGAGCAGTACTTC. Translating gives CASSDGPYEQYF.

This clonotype was recorded a few times. The chain links TRBV3-1 to TRBJ2-3, with 8 bases fitting TRBD2. Germline values: CDR1 LGHDT, CDR2 YNNKEL (reference sequence). CDR3 length equals 16 residues. V shed 0 bases, J shed 1 base, and the junction held 3 bases outside the gene matches. The chain's CDR3 is CASSQEYSGGTDTQYF. CDR3 in DNA: TGTGCCAGCAGCCAAGAATATAGCGGGGGCACAGATACGCAGTATTTT.

This clonotype was seen at least ten times. The J gene is TRBJ2-3, the V gene TRBV7-2; D might be TRBD1 (6 bases). V was pared by 10 bases and J by 1 base, with 9 bases between. Looked up from germline, CDR1 is SGHTA and CDR2 is FQGNSA. This CDR3 is 12 amino acids long. The CDR3 region has the DNA TGTGCCATCCGGACAGGCACAGATACGCAGTATTTT. Protein product: CAIRTGTDTQYF.

Many counts were recorded for this clonotype. The gene calls are TRBV28 and TRBJ2-1, with D tentatively TRBD2 (6 bases). Deletions cut 2 bases from V and 1 base from J, with 15 bases between. Per the germline V gene, CDR1 is MDHEN and CDR2 is SYDVKM. The CDR3 loop spans 17 amino acids. Written as DNA, the CDR3 is TGTGCCAGCAGTTTAGTGCGGTGGAGGGCTTCCTACAATGAGCAGTTCTTC. This sequence encodes CASSLVRWRASYNEQFF.

This clonotype was found many times. The chain combines TRBV4-1 with TRBJ1-6; D is uncertain. Germline CDR1 is MGHRA and CDR2 is YSYEKL. The CDR3 extends over 13 amino acids. V dropped 2 bases and J dropped 14 bases, with 13 bases sitting between them. CDR3 residues: CASSQSGPVALHF. CDR3 bases: TGCGCCAGCAGCCAATCCGGACCGGTCGCCCTCCACTTT.